The 30 T cell receptor beta chains in this list originate from one sample, sequenced in a study of shared clonotypes between healthy human individuals. Sequencing used immunoSEQ multiplex PCR; TCRdb keeps in-frame clones, though not all of them. Here the sample spans millions of clones, roughly 94% being singletons. Input material: naive CD4+ T cells sorted from blood. Subset in this sample: CD45RA+ positively selected. These receptors were collected from a man aged 18 to 30 in good health.

J is TRBJ1-1 and V is TRBV11-2, with TRBD1 as a possible D gene (5 bases). Germline V gene data show CDR1 as SGHAT and CDR2 as FQNNGV. The CDR3 is 14 residues long. V was trimmed by 2 bases and J by 8 bases, leaving 15 bases between them. The CDR3 is CASSLRTEGREAFF. Here the CDR3 DNA reads TGTGCCAGCAGCTTACGGACGGAGGGACGAGAAGCTTTCTTT.

V and J are TRBV5-6 and TRBJ2-1, with D unclear. The CDR3 has 16 residues. Trimming cost V 2 bases and J 5 bases, with 17 bases left between them. Germline values: CDR1 SGHDT, CDR2 YYEEEE. CDR3 sequence (DNA): TGTGCCAGCAGCTTTGGTCGCCCTCCCTTTGACAATGAGCAGTTCTTC. It is translated as CASSFGRPPFDNEQFF.

V and J are TRBV7-2 and TRBJ2-3, with 10 bases aligning to TRBD1. CDR1 and CDR2 from the germline V gene are SGHTA and FQGNSA. V lost 2 bases, J lost 4 bases, and 6 bases stayed unmatched. The CDR3 is made up of 16 amino acids. The CDR3 nucleotides are TGTGCCAGCAGCTTAAGGCCGGGACAGGGGTCAGATACGCAGTATTTT. This codes for CASSLRPGQGSDTQYF. Variable domain in full (rest from reference TRBV7-2 and TRBJ2-3): GAGVSQSPSNKVTEKGKDVELRCDPISGHTALYWYRQSLGQGLEFLIYFQGNSAPDKSGLPSDRFSAERTGGSVSTLTIQRTQQEDSAVYLCASSLRPGQGSDTQYFGPGTRLTVL.

The J gene is TRBJ1-1, the V gene TRBV6-5; a weak D match, TRBD1 (6 bases). Trimming stripped 8 bases from V and 1 base from J, with 17 bases between. The CDR3 totals 15 residues. From germline, CDR1 is MNHEY and CDR2 SVGAGI. The DNA of the CDR3 is TGTGCCAGCCGCGTCGGAACAGGGACGAACACTGAAGCTTTCTTT. Translated: CASRVGTGTNTEAFF.

This clone is a singleton in its sample. The chain couples TRBV28 to TRBJ2-2, with unresolved D. The CDR3 is 13 residues long. Germline CDR1 is MDHEN and CDR2 is SYDVKM. V lost 7 bases and J lost 1, with 7 bases in between. The CDR3 DNA reads TGTGCCAGCATAGCAGGGAACACCGGGGAGCTGTTTTTT. Translated, it gives CASIAGNTGELFF.

This sequence joins TRBV29-1 and TRBJ2-5; the D is unclear. V dropped 4 bases and J dropped 5 bases, with 20 bases sitting between them. This CDR3 is built from 15 residues. Germline V gene sequence: CDR1 SQVTM, CDR2 ANQGSEA. The CDR3 DNA sequence: TGCAGCGTTGGTTATCTGGTCGCGAAAGAGGAGACCCAGTACTTC. Its protein is CSVGYLVAKEETQYF. Full variable domain (missing parts from reference TRBV29-1 and TRBJ2-5): SAVISQKPSRDICQRGTSLTIQCQVDSQVTMMFWYRQQPGQSLTLIATANQGSEATYESGFVIDKFPISRPNLTFSTLTVSNMSPEDSSIYLCSVGYLVAKEETQYFGPGTRLLVL.

This clone was found once. This chain uses TRBV27 with TRBJ1-2, with a possible D match to TRBD1 (5 bases). Trimming took 0 bases from V and 4 from J, leaving 12 bases between them. Germline-derived CDR1 and CDR2 are MNHEY and SMNVEV (reference sequence). The CDR3 has 15 residues. The CDR3 nucleotides read TGTGCCAGCAGTTTATCGTGGGGCGGTGGCTATGGCTACACCTTC. It translates to CASSLSWGGGYGYTF.

The chain employs TRBV25-1 and TRBJ1-6; D is unclear. CDR1 MGHDK and CDR2 SYGVNS come from the germline V gene. Trimming removed 1 base from V and 5 bases from J, with 9 bases in between. This CDR3 has 15 residues. The CDR3 nucleotides are TGTGCCAGCAGTGAATTTAGGGCTAATAATTCACCCCTCCACTTT. This translates into CASSEFRANNSPLHF.

The rearrangement links TRBV5-6 to TRBJ2-1, with D perhaps being TRBD1 or TRBD2 (6 bases each). Trimming stripped 5 bases from V and 3 bases from J, with 21 bases between. The CDR3 spans 17 residues. Germline lookup yields CDR1 SGHDT and CDR2 YYEEEE. CDR3 in amino acids: CASSPHSTGAFYNEQFF. CDR3 DNA sequence: TGTGCCAGCAGTCCACACTCTACGGGGGCTTTCTACAATGAGCAGTTCTTC.

The rearrangement joins TRBV5-1 to TRBJ2-7; D not resolved. Germline assignment: CDR1 SGHRS and CDR2 YFSETQ. The CDR3 consists of 14 residues. The ends were cut back, 6 bases at V and 0 bases at J, with 13 bases in the middle. In DNA form, the CDR3 reads TGCGCCAGCAAACTGCAGGATCGCTCCTACGAGCAGTACTTC. The encoded protein is CASKLQDRSYEQYF.

For the CDR3, the DNA is TGTGCCAGCAGCGTAGTTGAGGGGGCAATAGATACGCAGTATTTT. It is translated as CASSVVEGAIDTQYF. This sequence joins TRBV9 and TRBJ2-3; the match to TRBD1 covers 7 bases. The CDR3 totals 15 residues. The ends lost 0 bases at V and 5 bases at J; junction bases unmatched: 6. Germline-derived CDR1 and CDR2 are SGDLS and YYNGEE.

Turning to this clone: The sample contains more than one DNA sequence encoding this CDR3. The rearrangement links TRBV19 to TRBJ1-1; D is unresolved. V was clipped by 6 bases and J by 2 bases, with 10 bases between them. The length of the CDR3 is 13 residues. Germline V gene lookup returns CDR1 LNHDA and CDR2 SQIVND (reference sequence). CDR3 in DNA: TGTGCCAGTAGCCGGACCGTCAACACTGAAGCTTTCTTT. Encoded protein: CASSRTVNTEAFF.

This chain connects TRBV30 to TRBJ2-2; D possibly corresponds to TRBD2 (5 bases). Trimming stripped 1 base from V and 6 bases from J, with 9 bases between. Per the germline V gene, CDR1 is GTSNPN and CDR2 is SVGIG (reference sequence). The CDR3 is 13 residues long. The chain's CDR3 is CAWSGWGAGELFF. For the CDR3, the DNA is TGTGCCTGGAGTGGATGGGGAGCCGGGGAGCTGTTTTTT. The full variable domain, with the rest looked up from reference TRBV30 and TRBJ2-2, is SQTIHQWPATLVQPVGSPLSLECTVEGTSNPNLYWYRQAAGRGLQLLFYSVGIGQISSEVPQNLSASRPQDRQFILSSKKLLLSDSGFYLCAWSGWGAGELFFGEGSRLTVL.

The chain combines TRBV7-9 with TRBJ2-4, with 10 positions matching TRBD2. V shed 1 base and J 6 bases; nucleotides not matched to a gene: 3. This CDR3 is 15 amino acids long. Germline values: CDR1 SEHNR, CDR2 FQNEAQ (reference sequence). CDR3 nucleotides: TGTGCCAGCAGCTTAGAGGGGACTAGCGTAAACATTCAGTACTTC. Protein product: CASSLEGTSVNIQYF.

This rearrangement joins TRBV7-9 to TRBJ2-7, with 8 bases lining up with TRBD2. There are 16 residues in the CDR3. V gave up 1 base and J gave up 2 bases; unmatched junction bases: 7. Germline CDR1 reads SEHNR; CDR2 reads FQNEAQ (reference sequence). CDR3 DNA sequence: TGTGCCAGCAGCTTAGGGGGACTAGTTAAGACCTACGAGCAGTACTTC. Residues: CASSLGGLVKTYEQYF.

The CDR3 region is CASSQDPASYEQYF. DNA of the CDR3: TGCGCCAGCAGCCAGGACCCCGCCTCCTACGAGCAGTACTTC. V is TRBV5-1 and J is TRBJ2-7, with D uncertain. The CDR3 has 14 residues. CDR1 and CDR2 (germline): SGHRS, YFSETQ. Trimming removed 4 bases from V and 0 bases from J, with 11 bases in between.

This sequence joins TRBV7-2 and TRBJ2-3; TRBD2 matches at 14 bases. This CDR3 has 15 amino acids. Germline V gene sequence: CDR1 SGHTA, CDR2 FQGNSA. V dropped 5 bases and J dropped 7; count of bases not matched to a gene: 5. CDR3 loop: CASSPGLAGVNTQYF. CDR3 nucleotides: TGTGCCAGCAGCCCGGGACTAGCGGGAGTAAATACGCAGTATTTT. The full variable domain, with the rest looked up from reference TRBV7-2 and TRBJ2-3, is GAGVSQSPSNKVTEKGKDVELRCDPISGHTALYWYRQSLGQGLEFLIYFQGNSAPDKSGLPSDRFSAERTGGSVSTLTIQRTQQEDSAVYLCASSPGLAGVNTQYFGPGTRLTVL.

The chain joins TRBV30 to TRBJ1-3; no clear D. Trimming removed 1 base at V and 0 bases at J, with 7 bases between. The CDR3 is 14 residues long. The V gene's germline CDR1 is GTSNPN and CDR2 SVGIG (reference sequence). The CDR3 sequence is CAWSGSLSGNTIYF. In DNA, the CDR3 is TGTGCCTGGAGTGGCTCCCTCTCTGGAAACACCATATATTTT.

The chain employs TRBV27 and TRBJ2-5; TRBD2 agrees at 12 bases. The germline V gene has CDR1 MNHEY and CDR2 SMNVEV (reference sequence). This CDR3 has 18 amino acids. V trimming: 2 bases; J trimming: 5 bases; junction bases outside the gene matches: 12. The CDR3 sequence: CASSLPIRTSGMGETQYF. As DNA, the CDR3 is TGTGCCAGCAGTTTACCCATCCGGACTAGCGGGATGGGGGAGACCCAGTACTTC.

The CDR3 DNA reads as TGTGCCAGCAGCTGGACCGGGACAGGAAACACCATATATTTT. Translated: CASSWTGTGNTIYF. The chain uses TRBV7-2 and TRBJ1-3, with D maybe TRBD1 (6 bases). Germline V gene lookup returns CDR1 SGHTA and CDR2 FQGNSA. Trimming shortened V by 4 bases and J by 4 bases, and 11 bases separated the two germline ends. CDR3 length: 14 residues.

The rearrangement joins TRBV2 to TRBJ2-6; D uncertain. The germline gives CDR1 SNHLY, CDR2 FYNNEI. Trimming took 2 bases from V and 8 from J, leaving 13 bases between them. The CDR3 covers 15 residues. In DNA, the CDR3 is TGTGCCAGCAGTGAACTACCACTCGGGTCCAACGTCCTGACTTTC. This translates into CASSELPLGSNVLTF.

The chain recombines TRBV5-1 with TRBJ2-2; 10 bases are shared with TRBD1. The V and J ends lost 4 bases and 5 bases, in that order; junction bases with no gene match: 2. The germline V gene has CDR1 SGHRS and CDR2 YFSETQ. CDR3 size: 14 residues. The CDR3 reads CASSPGQGTGELFF. The CDR3 DNA sequence: TGCGCCAGCAGCCCGGGACAGGGGACCGGGGAGCTGTTTTTT.

The V call is TRBV9, the J call TRBJ2-3, with D possibly called TRBD1 or TRBD2 (5 bases each). V was clipped by 0 bases and J by 0 bases, with 11 bases between them. CDR1 and CDR2 (germline): SGDLS, YYNGEE. The CDR3 runs to 16 residues. The DNA for the CDR3 is TGTGCCAGCAGCGTAGGGGGACGGGCAAGCACAGATACGCAGTATTTT. It specifies CASSVGGRASTDTQYF.

This clone came up once. The chain employs TRBV28 and TRBJ1-4; 8 nucleotides line up with TRBD1. Germline V gene data show CDR1 as MDHEN and CDR2 as SYDVKM. This CDR3 is 18 amino acids long. V lost 5 bases and J lost 5; bases outside the gene matches: 16. In DNA, the CDR3 is TGTGCCAGCAGTCCTATCGGACAGGGTGCCTTAACGAATGAAAAACTGTTTTTT. Its translation is CASSPIGQGALTNEKLFF.

The rearrangement uses TRBV2 and TRBJ2-1; D is unclear. V shed 1 base and J shed 6 bases, with 4 bases lying between them. The CDR3 sequence is 12 residues long. Germline CDR1 is SNHLY and CDR2 is FYNNEI. CDR3 residues: CASSEEPNEQFF. In nucleotides, the CDR3 is TGTGCCAGCAGTGAAGAGCCCAATGAGCAGTTCTTC.

The chain couples TRBV7-9 to TRBJ2-7; D is possibly TRBD1 (5 bases). Trimming removed 1 base at V and 7 bases at J, with 17 bases between. There are 15 residues in the CDR3. In germline, CDR1 is SEHNR, CDR2 FQNEAQ (reference sequence). The chain's CDR3 is CASSLGGDIMREQYF. In DNA, the CDR3 is TGTGCCAGCAGCTTAGGGGGCGACATCATGAGGGAGCAGTACTTC.

This rearrangement joins TRBV6-1 to TRBJ2-4; D possibly corresponds to TRBD1 (5 bases). V lost 4 bases to trimming and J lost 3 bases, with 13 bases between them. The CDR3 is made up of 15 amino acids. CDR1 is MNHNS and CDR2 is SASEGT in the germline V gene. CDR3 DNA: TGTGCCAGCAGTGCCCAGGGTTTGGGCAAAAACATTCAGTACTTC. Residues: CASSAQGLGKNIQYF.

This sequence joins TRBV10-2 and TRBJ2-1, with D tentatively TRBD2 (6 bases). The V end was cut by 1 base, the J end by 10 bases, with 17 bases between. Germline V gene lookup returns CDR1 WSHSY and CDR2 SAAADI. This CDR3 comprises 15 residues. CDR3 bases: TGCGCCAGCAGTGAGTTAGCGGCCCTTCGGGGGGAGCAGTTCTTC. This codes for CASSELAALRGEQFF.

Turning to this clone: This may arise from a read error, as a much more abundant clone is one base away. The sample contains more than one DNA sequence encoding this CDR3. The chain links TRBV6-5 to TRBJ1-1; 7 bases map to TRBD1. The germline CDR1 and CDR2 sequences are MNHEY and SVGAGI. J gave up 7 bases and V 6 bases, and 5 bases lay outside the gene matches. The CDR3 covers 12 residues. This CDR3 is CASSARTGEAFF. In DNA form, the CDR3 reads TGTGCCAGCAGCGCCCGGACAGGTGAAGCTTTCTTT.

A few counts support this clone. This sample includes further DNA sequences coding for the same CDR3. J is TRBJ2-7 and V is TRBV30; possibly TRBD1 for D (5 bases). Germline CDR1 GTSNPN, CDR2 SVGIG (reference sequence). The CDR3 covers 12 residues. V dropped 1 base and J dropped 2 bases, with 6 bases sitting between them. This chain's CDR3 is CAWSGQPYEQYF. DNA of the CDR3: TGTGCCTGGAGTGGACAGCCCTACGAGCAGTACTTC.